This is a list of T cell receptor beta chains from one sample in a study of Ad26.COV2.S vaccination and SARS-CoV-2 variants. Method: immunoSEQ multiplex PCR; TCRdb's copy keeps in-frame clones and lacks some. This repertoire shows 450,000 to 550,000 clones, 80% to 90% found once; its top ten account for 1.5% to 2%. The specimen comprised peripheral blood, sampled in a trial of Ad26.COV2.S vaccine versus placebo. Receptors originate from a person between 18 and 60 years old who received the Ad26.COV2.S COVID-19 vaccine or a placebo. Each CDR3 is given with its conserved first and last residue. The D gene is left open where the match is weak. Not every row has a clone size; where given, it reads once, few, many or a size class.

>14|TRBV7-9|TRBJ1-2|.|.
TGTGCCAGCAGCATAGGGGACGGGTATAATGGCTACACCTTC
CASSIGDGYNGYTF
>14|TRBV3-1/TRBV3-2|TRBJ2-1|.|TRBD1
TGTGCCAGCACCCTCCGGGACAGGCACAATGAGCAGTTCTTC
CASTLRDRHNEQFF
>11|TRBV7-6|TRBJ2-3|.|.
TGTGCCAGCACCAGCACAGATACGCAGTATTTT
CASTSTDTQYF
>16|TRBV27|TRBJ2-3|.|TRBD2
TGTGCCAGCACCGACCTCGGACTAGCGGGCACAGATACGCAGTATTTT
CASTDLGLAGTDTQYF
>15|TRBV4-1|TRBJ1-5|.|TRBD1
TGCGCCAGCAGCCACACCCGGGACAGAAATCAGCCCCAGCATTTT
CASSHTRDRNQPQHF
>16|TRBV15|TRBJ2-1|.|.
TGTGCCACCAGACCCCTCAGGGTTTCGGCGGGCAATGAGCAGTTCTTC
CATRPLRVSAGNEQFF
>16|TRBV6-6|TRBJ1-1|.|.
TGTGCCAGCAGTTACTCGAAGCGGGGGGTTTACACTGAAGCTTTCTTT
CASSYSKRGVYTEAFF
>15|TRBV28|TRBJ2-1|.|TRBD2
TGTGCCAGCAGTTTGGGGACTAGCGGGGGGGGTGAGCAGTTCTTC
CASSLGTSGGGEQFF
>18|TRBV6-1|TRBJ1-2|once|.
TGTGCCAGCAGTGGTCAGAGACACGCCCGCTGGGGGAACTATGGCTACACCTTC
CASSGQRHARWGNYGYTF
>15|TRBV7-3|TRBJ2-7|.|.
TGTGCCAGCAGCTTAACCCCGGGACCCGGCTACGAGCAGTACTTC
CASSLTPGPGYEQYF
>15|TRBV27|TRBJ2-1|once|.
TGTGCCAGCAGCCCCTTTACGAGCTCCTACAATGAGCAGTTCTTC
CASSPFTSSYNEQFF
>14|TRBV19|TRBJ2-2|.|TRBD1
TGTGCCAGTAGAGGGACAGGGGGAGCCGGGGAGCTGTTTTTT
CASRGTGGAGELFF
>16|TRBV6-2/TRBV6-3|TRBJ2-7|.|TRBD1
TGTGCCAGCAGTAACAGGCCCCGGGACAGCTCCTACGAGCAGTACTTC
CASSNRPRDSSYEQYF
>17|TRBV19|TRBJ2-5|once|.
TGTGCCAGTAGTATAGATCACGGGCAGGGGGGCCAAGAGACCCAGTACTTC
CASSIDHGQGGQETQYF
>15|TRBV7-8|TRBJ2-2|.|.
TGTGCCAGCAGCTTAACTTCGGAACCCACCGGGGAGCTGTTTTTT
CASSLTSEPTGELFF
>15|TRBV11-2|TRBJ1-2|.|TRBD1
TGTGCCAGCAGCCCGCGGACAGGGGAAGGCTATGGCTACACCTTC
CASSPRTGEGYGYTF
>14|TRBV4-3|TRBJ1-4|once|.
TGCGCCAGCAGCCAAGGGGAAACTAATGAAAAACTGTTTTTT
CASSQGETNEKLFF
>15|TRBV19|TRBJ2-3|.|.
TGTGCCAGTAGTATTCAAGCGATGAGCACAGATACGCAGTATTTT
CASSIQAMSTDTQYF
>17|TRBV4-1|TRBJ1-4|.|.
TGCGCCAGCAGCCAAAATAAGGCCGGGACATCTGATGAAAAACTGTTTTTT
CASSQNKAGTSDEKLFF
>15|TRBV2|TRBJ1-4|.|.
TGTGCCAGCAGTGAAGACCCGGGCCCGAATGAAAAACTGTTTTTT
CASSEDPGPNEKLFF
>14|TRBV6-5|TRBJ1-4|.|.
TGTGCCAGCAGTTACCTGCAGACTAATGAAAAACTGTTTTTT
CASSYLQTNEKLFF
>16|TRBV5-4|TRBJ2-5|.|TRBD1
TGTGCCAGCAGCTCAGGGACAGGGCTGGGTCAAGAGACCCAGTACTTC
CASSSGTGLGQETQYF
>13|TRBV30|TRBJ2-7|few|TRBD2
TGTGCCTGGAGTGCCACAGGAGCGGGGGAGCAGTACTTC
CAWSATGAGEQYF
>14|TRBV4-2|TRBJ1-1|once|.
TGTGCCAGCAGCCAACGGGACATCAACACTGAAGCTTTCTTT
CASSQRDINTEAFF
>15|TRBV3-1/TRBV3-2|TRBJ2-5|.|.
TGTGCCAGCAGCCAAGAAGAAGTTGGTAAAGAGACCCAGTACTTC
CASSQEEVGKETQYF
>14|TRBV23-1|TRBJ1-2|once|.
TGCGCCAGCAGTCAAGGGGAGGCTAACTATGGCTACACCTTC
CASSQGEANYGYTF
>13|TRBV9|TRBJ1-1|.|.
TGTGCCAGCAGCGTAGCCCTTAACACTGAAGCTTTCTTT
CASSVALNTEAFF
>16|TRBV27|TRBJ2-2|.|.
TGTGCCAGCAGTTCCCTCAGGGTAGGCGTTAGGGAGGAGCTGTTTTTT
CASSSLRVGVREELFF
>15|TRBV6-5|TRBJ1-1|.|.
TGTGCCAGCAGTTACCATCAGGGTGGGGACACTGAAGCTTTCTTT
CASSYHQGGDTEAFF
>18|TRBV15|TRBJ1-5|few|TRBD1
TGTGCCACCAGCAGAGATCTCGGGACAGTCAATAGCAATCAGCCCCAGCATTTT
CATSRDLGTVNSNQPQHF
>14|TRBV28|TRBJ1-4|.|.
TGTGCCAGCAGTTTAACCGACTTCGGTGAAAAACTGTTTTTT
CASSLTDFGEKLFF
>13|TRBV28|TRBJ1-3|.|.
TGTGCCAGCAGTTTAACGGCTGGAAACACCATATATTTT
CASSLTAGNTIYF
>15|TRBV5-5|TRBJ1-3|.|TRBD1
TGTGCCAGCAGCTTGGAGGGGGCAGGGGGAAACACCATATATTTT
CASSLEGAGGNTIYF
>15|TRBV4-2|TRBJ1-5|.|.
TGTGCCAGCAGCCAAGTCTTCGATAGCAATCAGCCCCAGCATTTT
CASSQVFDSNQPQHF
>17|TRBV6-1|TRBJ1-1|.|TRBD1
TGTGCCAGCAGTGAGCCAAATTCCGGACAGGGCAACACTGAAGCTTTCTTT
CASSEPNSGQGNTEAFF
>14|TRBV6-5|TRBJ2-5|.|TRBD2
TGTGCCAGCGCGGGTAGCGGGAGCCAAGAGACCCAGTACTTC
CASAGSGSQETQYF
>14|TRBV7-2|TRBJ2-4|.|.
TGTGCCAGCAGCTTAATGGGGGCCAAAAACATTCAGTACTTC
CASSLMGAKNIQYF
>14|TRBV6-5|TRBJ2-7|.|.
TGTGCCAGCAGCCCCCTAGCCACAGGGCTCGAGCAGTACTTC
CASSPLATGLEQYF
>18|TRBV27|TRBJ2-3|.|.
TGTGCCAGCAGTTTTCCCGGAAGTGGGGGGGCCGGCACAGATACGCAGTATTTT
CASSFPGSGGAGTDTQYF
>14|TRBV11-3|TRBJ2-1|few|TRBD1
TGTGCCAGCAGCCTAAGGTCACAGGGGGATGAGCAGTTCTTC
CASSLRSQGDEQFF
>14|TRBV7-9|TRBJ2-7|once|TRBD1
TGTGCCAGCAGCCGAGTACAGGGGGTTGCCGAGCAGTACTTC
CASSRVQGVAEQYF
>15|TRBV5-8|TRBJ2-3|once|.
TGTGCCAGCAGCTTGGGACAGCTGGACACAGATACGCAGTATTTT
CASSLGQLDTDTQYF
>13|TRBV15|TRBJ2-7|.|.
TGTGCCACCAGTGAGACAGCCCGCTACGAGCAGTACTTC
CATSETARYEQYF
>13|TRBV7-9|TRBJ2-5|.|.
TGTGCCAGCAGCCCCCAGGGGATGGAGACCCAGTACTTC
CASSPQGMETQYF
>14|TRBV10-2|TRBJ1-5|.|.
TGCGCCAGCAGTGGAACGAGGGGCAATCAGCCCCAGCATTTT
CASSGTRGNQPQHF
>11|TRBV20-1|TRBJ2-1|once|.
TGCAGTGCTAGGGATTACAATGAGCAGTTCTTC
CSARDYNEQFF
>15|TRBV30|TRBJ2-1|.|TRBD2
TGTGCCTGGAGTGTAGGGACTAGCGGTTACAATGAGCAGTTCTTC
CAWSVGTSGYNEQFF